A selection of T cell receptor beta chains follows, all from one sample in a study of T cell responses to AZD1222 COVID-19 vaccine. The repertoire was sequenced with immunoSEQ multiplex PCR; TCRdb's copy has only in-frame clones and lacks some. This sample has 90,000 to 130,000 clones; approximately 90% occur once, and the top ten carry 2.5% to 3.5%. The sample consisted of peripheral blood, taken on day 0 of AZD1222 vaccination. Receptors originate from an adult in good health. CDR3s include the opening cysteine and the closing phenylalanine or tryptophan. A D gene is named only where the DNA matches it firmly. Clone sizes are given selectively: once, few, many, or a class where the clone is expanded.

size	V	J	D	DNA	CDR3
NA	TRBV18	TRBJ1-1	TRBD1	TGTGCCAGCTCACTCGCGGCAGGGGGAAGGGACACTGAAGCTTTCTTT	CASSLAAGGRDTEAFF
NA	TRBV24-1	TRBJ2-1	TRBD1	TGTGCCACCAGTGACCAGCCAGGGGGCAGGCTGTTCTTC	CATSDQPGGRLFF
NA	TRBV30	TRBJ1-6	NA	TGTGCCTGGAGTGTTGAGGCGGGGAATTCACCCCTCCACTTT	CAWSVEAGNSPLHF
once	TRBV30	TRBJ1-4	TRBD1	TGTGCCTGGAGGGACAGGGATCATGAAAAACTGTTTTTT	CAWRDRDHEKLFF
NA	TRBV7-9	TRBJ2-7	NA	TGTGCCAGCAGCTTAGATGGGACTCCGGACGAGCAGTACTTC	CASSLDGTPDEQYF
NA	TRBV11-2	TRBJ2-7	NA	TGTGCCAGCAGCTTAGTGCTGTCCGCCTACGAGCAGTACTTC	CASSLVLSAYEQYF
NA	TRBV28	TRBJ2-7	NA	TGTGCCAGCACCCTAATTGGTCGGGACGAGCAGTACTTC	CASTLIGRDEQYF
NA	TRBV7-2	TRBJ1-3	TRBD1	TGTGCCAGCAGCTTAGCCAGAGGACAGGGTGGGCACACCATATATTTT	CASSLARGQGGHTIYF
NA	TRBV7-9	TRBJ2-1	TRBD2	TGTGCCAGCAGCACCCTAGCGGGGGACCACTACAATGAGCAGTTCTTC	CASSTLAGDHYNEQFF
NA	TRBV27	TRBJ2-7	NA	TGTGCCAGCAGTTTCCTCCGCGACTTGTCTTCCTACGAGCAGTACTTC	CASSFLRDLSSYEQYF
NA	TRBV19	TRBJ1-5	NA	TGTGCCAGCTCCTTTGGGGTCGTCCTCAGCAATCAGCCCCAGCATTTT	CASSFGVVLSNQPQHF
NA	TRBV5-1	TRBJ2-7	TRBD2	TGCGCCAGCAGCTTGGGGGCTAGCGGGGACCTCTCCTACGAGCAGTACTTC	CASSLGASGDLSYEQYF
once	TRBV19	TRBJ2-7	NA	TGTGCCAGTAGTCCGAGGGACGGATACTACGAGCAGTACTTC	CASSPRDGYYEQYF
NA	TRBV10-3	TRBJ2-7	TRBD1	TGTGCCATCAGCAAAACCGGGACAGGGTTCTCCCACGAGCAGTACTTC	CAISKTGTGFSHEQYF
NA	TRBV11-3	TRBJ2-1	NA	TGTGCCAGCAGCTCCGGCGGGGCCAATGAGCAGTTCTTC	CASSSGGANEQFF
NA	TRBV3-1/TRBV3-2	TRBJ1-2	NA	TGTGCCAGCAGCCAAGTCGACACGGGGCTTGGCTACACCTTC	CASSQVDTGLGYTF
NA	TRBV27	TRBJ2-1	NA	TGTGCCACCCGGACAACCTACAATGAGCAGTTCTTC	CATRTTYNEQFF
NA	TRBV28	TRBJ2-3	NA	TGTGCCAGCGTCGGGATCACAGATACGCAGTATTTT	CASVGITDTQYF
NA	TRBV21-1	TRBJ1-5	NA	TGTGCCAGCACCCTGGACAGGGGGATTTGGAATCAGCCCCAGCATTTT	CASTLDRGIWNQPQHF
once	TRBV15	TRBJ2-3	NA	TGTGCCACCAGCAGAAATCCCGGGACGACCACAGATACGCAGTATTTT	CATSRNPGTTTDTQYF
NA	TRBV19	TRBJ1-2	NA	TGTGCCAGTGGCCGGGGGGCAGGCTATGGCTACACCTTC	CASGRGAGYGYTF
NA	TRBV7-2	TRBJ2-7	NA	TGTGCCAGCAGCTTATCCCCGCTAACATCCTACGAGCAGTACTTC	CASSLSPLTSYEQYF
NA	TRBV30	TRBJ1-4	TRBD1	TGTGCCTGGTCCCAATACGAGATTGATTCAGGGGGCCCTGGGGAAAAACTGTTTTTT	CAWSQYEIDSGGPGEKLFF
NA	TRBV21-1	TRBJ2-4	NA	TGTGCCAGCAGCCCCCCGGGAACCAAAAACATTCAGTACTTC	CASSPPGTKNIQYF
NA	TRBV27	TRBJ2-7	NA	TGTGCCAGCACCCGAGGTCTTTCCTACGAGCAGTACTTC	CASTRGLSYEQYF
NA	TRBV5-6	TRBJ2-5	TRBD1	TGTGCCAGCAGCCCAACCGGGACAGAGAGGCAAGAGACCCAGTACTTC	CASSPTGTERQETQYF
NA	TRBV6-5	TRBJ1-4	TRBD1	TGTGCCAGCGCCCGACAGGGTGGAGAAAAACTGTTTTTT	CASARQGGEKLFF
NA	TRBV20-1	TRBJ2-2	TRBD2	TGCAGTGCTAGTACTAGCGGGAGGGCGGGGGCCACGGAGCTGTTTTTT	CSASTSGRAGATELFF
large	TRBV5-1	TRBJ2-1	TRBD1	TGCGCCAGCAGCGGGACAGGGGGCTATGAGCAGTTCTTC	CASSGTGGYEQFF
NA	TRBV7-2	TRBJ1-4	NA	TGTGCCAGCAGCGAGGGTAGAGGGCACTATGAAAAACTGTTTTTT	CASSEGRGHYEKLFF
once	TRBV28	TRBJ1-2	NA	TGTGCCAGCAGTTTGCAGGACTATGGCTACACCTTC	CASSLQDYGYTF
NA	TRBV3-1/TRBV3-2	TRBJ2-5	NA	TGTGCCAGCAGCCAAGGGCGCGGGAAGGAGACCCAGTACTTC	CASSQGRGKETQYF
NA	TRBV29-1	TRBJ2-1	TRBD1	TGCAGCGCCCTATGGGTACGAAGGGGGCACAATGAGCAGTTCTTC	CSALWVRRGHNEQFF
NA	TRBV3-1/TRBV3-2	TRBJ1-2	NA	TGTGCCAGCTTCGAGGGTCCTAACTATGGCTACACCTTC	CASFEGPNYGYTF
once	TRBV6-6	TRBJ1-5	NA	TGTGCCAGCAGTCGTACTACGGGGGGCGACAATCAGCCCCAGCATTTT	CASSRTTGGDNQPQHF
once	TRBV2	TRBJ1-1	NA	TGTGCCAGCAGTTCTTACGGACACTACACTGAAGCTTTCTTT	CASSSYGHYTEAFF
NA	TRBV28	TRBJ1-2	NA	TGTGCCAGCAGTAGAACACAGGGTTTCGGGTCCTACACCTTC	CASSRTQGFGSYTF
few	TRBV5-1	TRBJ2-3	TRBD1	TGCGCCAGCAGCTTGACAGGGGACGGAGATACGCAGTATTTT	CASSLTGDGDTQYF
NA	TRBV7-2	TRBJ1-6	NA	TGTGCCAGCAGCTATCAATCAGGGTTGGGTGTCTCACCCCTCCACTTT	CASSYQSGLGVSPLHF
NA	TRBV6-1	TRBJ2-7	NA	TGTGCCAGCAGTGAATCAGGGGCAGGGGTGGACGAGCAGTACTTC	CASSESGAGVDEQYF